The 3 T cell receptor beta chains in this list originate from one sample, sequenced in a study of cytomegalovirus exposure and HLA in healthy donors (dated by TCRdb to about 2017). Libraries came from the immunoSEQ multiplex PCR assay. TCRdb retrieved this table from immuneACCESS and kept in-frame rearrangements only. Not all clones are present; in checked studies, unresolved V genes account for under half, and no reason is known for the remainder. For this sample there are 100,000 to 150,000 clones; roughly nine tenths appear just once. The top ten hold approximately 1.1% of the sample. Sequenced material: PBMCs. These receptors were obtained from a young woman in good health and CMV-seronegative.

The count of this clone is one. The V and J genes are TRBV27 and TRBJ2-1; 9 positions match TRBD2. The CDR3 contains 16 residues. Per the germline V gene, CDR1 is MNHEY and CDR2 is SMNVEV (reference sequence). Unmatched junction bases numbered 16, after V lost 10 bases and J lost 6 bases. The DNA for the CDR3 is TGTGCCACCTCAAGATCCGGCGGGGGGGCCCCCAATGAGCAGTTCTTC. It encodes CATSRSGGGAPNEQFF.

The rearrangement joins TRBV28 to TRBJ2-4; tentative D call: TRBD1 (6 bases). V shed 6 bases and J shed 5 bases, with 11 bases lying between them. CDR1 is MDHEN, CDR2 SYDVKM, per germline. The length of the CDR3 is 13 residues. CDR3 DNA: TGTGCCAGCAGAGGGGGTGGGGAAAACATTCAGTACTTC. Protein sequence: CASRGGGENIQYF.

The chain employs TRBV27 and TRBJ2-7; 8 nucleotides align to TRBD2. In germline, CDR1 is MNHEY, CDR2 SMNVEV (reference sequence). J was trimmed by 2 bases and V by 8 bases; bases with no gene match: 5. The CDR3 has 13 residues. In DNA, the CDR3 is TGTGCCAGCTCCACTAGCGGTCCCTACGAGCAGTACTTC. It specifies CASSTSGPYEQYF.